This T cell receptor beta chain was retrieved from a study of beta chain features in type 1 diabetes. Study-wide results and limits: VDJ junctions in type 1 diabetes patients carried more deletions and fewer insertions. For Type 1 diabetes patients, all four CD4+ subsets carried TCRB CDR3s that were moderately but significantly shorter. For patients, the naive, central memory and Treg TCRB repertoires appeared more alike than for healthy donors.

The germline V gene has CDR1 SGHVS and CDR2 FNYEAQ. The CDR3 covers 15 residues. J lost 6 bases, V lost 4 bases, and 10 bases had no gene match. This clone turned up a few times. No antigen is known for it. The entirety of the isolated RNA underwent reverse transcription, so expressed TCRB transcripts were sequenced. Method: immunoSEQ multiplex PCR; TCRdb's copy keeps in-frame clones and lacks some. The repertoire consists of about 280,000 clones, with about 15% occurring once and the leading ten covering less than 0.02%. By way of CD45RO/CCR7/CD25/CD127/CD95/CD27, the CD4+ regulatory, stem cell-like memory, central memory and naive cells were sorted. Purity of each sorted population was above 98%.

The TCR was taken from a man aged 18 to 35 with type 1 diabetes. V is TRBV7-6 and J is TRBJ2-7; 9 bases match TRBD2. The sample consisted of naive CD4+ T cells from blood. CDR3 sequence: CASSSLGSSGGEQYF. CDR3 coding DNA: TGTGCCAGCAGCTCCCTCGGGAGTAGCGGGGGCGAGCAGTACTTC. Using reference TRBV7-6 and TRBJ2-7 for the parts outside the CDR3, the full variable domain is GAGVSQSPRYKVTKRGQDVALRCDPISGHVSLYWYRQALGQGPEFLTYFNYEAQQDKSGLPNDRFSAERPEGSISTLTIQRTEQRDSAMYRCASSSLGSSGGEQYFGPGTRLTVT.